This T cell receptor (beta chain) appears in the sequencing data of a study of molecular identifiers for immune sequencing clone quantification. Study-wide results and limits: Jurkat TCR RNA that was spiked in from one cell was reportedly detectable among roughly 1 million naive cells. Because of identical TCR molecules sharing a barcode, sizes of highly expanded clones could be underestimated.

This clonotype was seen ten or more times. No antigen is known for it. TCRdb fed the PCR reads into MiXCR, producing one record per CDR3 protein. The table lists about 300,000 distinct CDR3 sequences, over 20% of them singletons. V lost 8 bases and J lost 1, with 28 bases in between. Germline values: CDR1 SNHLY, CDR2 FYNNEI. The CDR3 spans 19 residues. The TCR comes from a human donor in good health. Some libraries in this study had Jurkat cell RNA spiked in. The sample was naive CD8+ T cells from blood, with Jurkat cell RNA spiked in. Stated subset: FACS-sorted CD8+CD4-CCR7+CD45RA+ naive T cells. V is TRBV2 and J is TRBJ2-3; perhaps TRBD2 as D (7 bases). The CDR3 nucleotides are TGTGCCAGCCTTGACCGACGGGGGGCAGGGATGGTGGGCACAGATACGCAGTATTTT. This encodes CASLDRRGAGMVGTDTQYF.